This entry describes one TCR beta chain. Its antigen is unidentified. At one of its ends the junction is not consistent with the germline gene, which may arise from a read error. The TCR beta profiling, which covered VDJ combination and CDR3 sequence, was carried out using genomic DNA as the template. In TCRdb, the reads were re-called with MiXCR into one record per CDR3 protein. The profile shows approximately 130,000 distinct CDR3 sequences, 41% of them singletons. CDR3 length: 10 amino acids. CDR1 is LNHDA, CDR2 SQIVND, per germline (reference sequence). These data are taken from a study of CD8+CD57+ T cells in acquired aplastic anemia. Study outcomes and limitations: Patients and controls shared 25 to 30 CD8+ CDR3 sequences.

The chain combines TRBV19 with TRBJ1-1; possible D gene TRBD1, 5 bases. The sample consisted of sorted CD4+, CD8+, or CD8+CD57+ T cells (not recorded which) from PBMCs. This clonotype was obtained from a human donor in good health, serving as a control. CDR3 loop: CTSSNREAFF. CDR3 DNA: TGTACCAGTAGTAACAGGGAAGCTTTCTTT.